The next 24 T cell receptor beta chains were all read from a single sample in a study of OX40 agonist ivuxolimab in advanced cancers. Library construction relied on the immunoSEQ multiplex PCR assay. Not all clones reach the TCRdb copy of this immuneACCESS table, which keeps in-frame sequences only. Checked studies attribute under half of the gap to unresolved V genes and leave the rest unexplained. The sample table lists around 90,000 clones, 91% of them with a count of one. Roughly 2% of the sample lies in the top ten. The material sequenced was CD4+ or CD8+ T cells sorted from blood, taken in a trial of the OX40 agonist ivuxolimab. The receptor source for this set is an adult with an advanced solid tumor such as melanoma, head and neck, liver or kidney cancer.

V gene TRBV19 combines with J gene TRBJ2-2; 9 bases agree with TRBD1. This CDR3 is 13 amino acids long. CDR1 is LNHDA, CDR2 SQIVND, per germline (reference sequence). V gave up 9 bases and J gave up 8 bases; unmatched junction bases: 7. The CDR3 region has the DNA TGTGCCAGCGGGACAGGGTACGGGGGGGAGCTGTTTTTT. This sequence encodes CASGTGYGGELFF.

This rearrangement joins TRBV7-3 to TRBJ2-1; 9 bases fit TRBD2. The CDR3 has 17 residues. Trimming took 2 bases from V and 1 from J; bases not matched to a gene: 6. The V gene's germline CDR1 is SGHTA and CDR2 FQGTGA. The DNA for the CDR3 is TGTGCCAGCAGCTTAGAACCGGGACTAGCATCCTACAATGAGCAGTTCTTC. Its translation: CASSLEPGLASYNEQFF.

This chain joins TRBV5-1 and TRBJ1-3; D may be TRBD1 (5 bases). The germline V gene encodes CDR1 SGHRS and CDR2 YFSETQ. This CDR3 is 16 amino acids long. V was clipped by 5 bases and J by 0 bases, with 15 bases between them. The CDR3 nucleotides are TGCGCCAGCAGACCCATGGGGGGGAGCTCTGGAAACACCATATATTTT. Amino acids: CASRPMGGSSGNTIYF.

This chain connects TRBV11-2 to TRBJ2-5; D possibly uses TRBD1 or TRBD2 (7 bases each). CDR1 is SGHAT, CDR2 FQNNGV, per germline. CDR3 length: 17 amino acids. Trimming removed 1 base at V and 3 bases at J, with 18 bases between. The CDR3 DNA follows: TGTGCCAGCAGCTTAGGGAAGGCCAGGGGGGGAGAAGAGACCCAGTACTTC. It is translated as CASSLGKARGGEETQYF. The full variable domain, with the rest looked up from reference TRBV11-2 and TRBJ2-5, is EAGVAQSPRYKIIEKRQSVAFWCNPISGHATLYWYQQILGQGPKLLIQFQNNGVVDDSQLPKDRFSAERLKGVDSTLKIQPAKLEDSAVYLCASSLGKARGGEETQYFGPGTRLLVL.

CDR3 sequence (DNA): TGTGCCAGCAGTACTCCCTCTAGCGGGAGGTCCCACAATGAGCAGTTCTTC. Protein product: CASSTPSSGRSHNEQFF. This chain uses TRBV25-1 with TRBJ2-1, with 11 bases aligning to TRBD2. The length of the CDR3 is 17 residues. Germline V gives CDR1 MGHDK, CDR2 SYGVNS. The J segment lost 5 bases and the V segment lost 5 bases, leaving 11 bases of the junction unmatched.

The chain carries TRBV5-5 and TRBJ2-3; 10 bases are shared with TRBD2. The CDR3 is 14 residues long. V trimming: 3 bases; J trimming: 8 bases; junction bases outside the gene matches: 6. Germline assignment: CDR1 SGHKS and CDR2 YYEKEE (reference sequence). The CDR3 DNA reads as TGTGCCAGCAGCTCTAGCGGGAGTTCGGGTACGCAGTATTTT. This translates into CASSSSGSSGTQYF.

This chain links TRBV28 with TRBJ2-1; D perhaps matches TRBD2 (5 bases). The CDR3 runs 12 residues. The germline gives CDR1 MDHEN, CDR2 SYDVKM. V was clipped by 5 bases and J by 12 bases, with 14 bases between them. CDR3 region: CASSPVVGGQFF. The CDR3 bases are TGTGCCAGCAGTCCAGTCGTCGGAGGGCAGTTCTTC.

V is TRBV29-1 and J is TRBJ2-1, with TRBD2 matching over 7 bases. CDR1 and CDR2 from the germline V gene are SQVTM and ANQGSEA. Germline trimming cut 7 bases from V and 8 bases from J; bases unmatched to any gene: 5. CDR3 length: 11 residues. CDR3 nucleotides: TGCAGCGCCACACGGGGGGATGAGCAGTTCTTC. Protein: CSATRGDEQFF.

The chain uses TRBV28 and TRBJ2-5, with D possibly called TRBD1 or TRBD2 (5 bases each). Germline V gene data show CDR1 as MDHEN and CDR2 as SYDVKM. The V end lost 0 bases, the J end lost 1 base, and 18 bases lay between the germline ends. This CDR3 has 18 residues. CDR3 sequence: CASSLWGVGTPSQETQYF. The CDR3 DNA is TGTGCCAGCAGTTTATGGGGAGTAGGGACGCCTTCCCAAGAGACCCAGTACTTC.

This chain connects TRBV19 to TRBJ2-3, with D perhaps matching TRBD1 (6 bases). CDR3 length: 15 residues. Germline assignment: CDR1 LNHDA and CDR2 SQIVND (reference sequence). Trimming took off 3 bases at V and 0 bases at J, with 10 bases between the two ends. The CDR3 spells CASSMSDSSTDTQYF. The CDR3 region has the DNA TGTGCCAGTAGTATGTCGGACAGTAGCACAGATACGCAGTATTTT.

The chain combines TRBV11-3 with TRBJ2-2; a weak D match, TRBD1 (5 bases). Trimming removed 3 bases at V and 0 bases at J, with 14 bases between. The CDR3 has 17 residues. Germline lookup yields CDR1 SGHNT and CDR2 YENEEA. The CDR3 sequence: CASSLRTGYPNTGELFF. CDR3 bases: TGTGCCAGCAGCTTGCGTACAGGCTACCCGAACACCGGGGAGCTGTTTTTT.

The J gene is TRBJ2-7, the V gene TRBV4-3; possibly TRBD1 for D (5 bases). There are 14 residues in the CDR3. Trimming took 3 bases from V and 4 from J, leaving 13 bases between them. Per the germline V gene, CDR1 is LGHNA and CDR2 is YSLEER. The CDR3 bases are TGCGCCAGCAGCCAGTCCTTGGACATTTACGAGCAGTACTTC. Protein: CASSQSLDIYEQYF.

Remarks on this clone: Other DNA variants within this sample encode the same CDR3. This rearrangement joins TRBV5-1 to TRBJ2-2; D is unclear. The length of the CDR3 is 14 residues. Trimming removed 0 bases at V and 1 base at J, with 4 bases between. The germline V gene encodes CDR1 SGHRS and CDR2 YFSETQ. The CDR3 coding sequence is TGCGCCAGCAGCTTGGGACAGAACACCGGGGAGCTGTTTTTT. Translating it yields CASSLGQNTGELFF.

The J gene is TRBJ2-2, the V gene TRBV7-9; D not resolved. The CDR3 runs to 14 residues. V gave up 8 bases and J gave up 4 bases, with 14 bases separating them. Per the germline V gene, CDR1 is SEHNR and CDR2 is FQNEAQ (reference sequence). CDR3 amino acids: CASSPEVSTGELFF. The CDR3 coding sequence is TGTGCCAGCTCCCCTGAGGTTAGCACCGGGGAGCTGTTTTTT.

The CDR3: CASSKPTGTAVEQFF. CDR3 DNA sequence: TGTGCCAGCAGTAAACCCACCGGGACTGCCGTTGAGCAGTTCTTC. The chain links TRBV6-6 to TRBJ2-1; the D gene is possibly TRBD2 (6 bases). The CDR3 runs to 15 residues. Germline CDR1 is MNHNY and CDR2 is SVGAGI (reference sequence). Between the trimmed V and J ends, which lost 5 bases and 9 bases, there was a span of 20 bases.

V usage is TRBV7-9 and J usage is TRBJ2-1; perhaps TRBD1 as D (6 bases). The CDR3 runs to 13 residues. Trimming took off 10 bases at V and 8 bases at J, with 18 bases between the two ends. Germline assignment: CDR1 SEHNR and CDR2 FQNEAQ (reference sequence). CDR3 bases: TGTGCCACCAGGGGCTCGCTTCCCCATGAGCAGTTCTTC. As protein: CATRGSLPHEQFF.

The chain joins TRBV5-1 to TRBJ1-4; TRBD1 might be the D (5 bases). The V end lost 4 bases, the J end lost 6 bases, and 19 bases lay between the germline ends. Germline V lookup: CDR1 SGHRS, CDR2 YFSETQ. CDR3 length: 16 residues. This chain's CDR3 is CASSTEQGVGYEKLFF. The CDR3, as DNA: TGCGCCAGCAGCACTGAGCAGGGCGTGGGGTATGAAAAACTGTTTTTT.

The V and J genes are TRBV5-1 and TRBJ2-7; D call uncertain. Germline V gives CDR1 SGHRS, CDR2 YFSETQ. Trimming took 1 base from V and 0 from J, leaving 14 bases between them. This CDR3 comprises 16 residues. The CDR3 sequence: CASSLNTIPLSYEQYF. DNA of the CDR3: TGCGCCAGCAGCTTGAATACCATCCCACTCTCCTACGAGCAGTACTTC.

The V and J genes are TRBV28 and TRBJ2-5; the D gene could be TRBD1 or TRBD2 (5 bases each). With 6 bases removed from V and 4 bases from J, the gap between germline ends came to 15 bases. The V gene's germline CDR1 is MDHEN and CDR2 SYDVKM. The CDR3 spans 14 residues. CDR3 amino acids: CASRTGAPAETQYF. The CDR3 nucleotides are TGTGCCAGCAGGACCGGGGCGCCGGCAGAGACCCAGTACTTC.

The chain has TRBV30 and TRBJ2-1; 12 bases fit TRBD1. Germline trimming cut 1 base from V and 10 bases from J; bases unmatched to any gene: 8. This CDR3 contains 15 residues. Germline CDR1 GTSNPN, CDR2 SVGIG (reference sequence). CDR3 loop: CAWSASGTGGWEQFF. CDR3 in DNA: TGTGCCTGGAGTGCATCCGGGACAGGGGGCTGGGAGCAGTTCTTC.

The V gene is TRBV19, the J gene TRBJ1-2; TRBD1 agrees at 7 bases. The CDR3 has 16 amino acids. Losses at the gene ends were 4 bases for V and 5 bases for J; bases not matched to a gene: 13. Looked up from germline, CDR1 is LNHDA and CDR2 is SQIVND (reference sequence). The CDR3 sequence is CASSTRQGRVPYGYTF. DNA of the CDR3: TGTGCCAGTAGTACCCGACAGGGAAGGGTTCCTTATGGCTACACCTTC.

This clone was counted a single time. The chain employs TRBV21-1 and TRBJ2-2. TRBV21-1 is a pseudogene. CDR3 length equals 20 residues. The CDR3 DNA sequence: TGTGCCAGCAGCAAACCCAGACAAAACGTGAAATATGGGGACACCGGGGAGCTGTTTTTT. This sequence encodes CASSKPRQNVKYGDTGELFF.

The chain uses TRBV5-1 and TRBJ2-1; unclear D gene. The germline gives CDR1 SGHRS, CDR2 YFSETQ. The length of the CDR3 is 14 residues. V lost 7 bases to trimming and J lost 0 bases, with 11 bases between them. The CDR3 DNA reads TGCGCCAGCGGGATTATGGGCTCCTACAATGAGCAGTTCTTC. Its translation: CASGIMGSYNEQFF.

The V call is TRBV23-1, the J call TRBJ2-3; perhaps TRBD1 as D (6 bases). TRBV23-1 is annotated as an ORF whose role is uncertain. V shed 4 bases and J shed 3 bases, with 29 bases lying between them. The CDR3 spans 20 residues. DNA of the CDR3: TGCGCCAGCAGTCCAACCGCTCGCTACCGTGGACAGTCCCCAACAGATACGCAGTATTTT. It yields the protein CASSPTARYRGQSPTDTQYF.